The rows below give T cell receptor beta chains drawn from one sample of a study of blood T cells in healthy people across ages. Each CDR3 protein is one row after TCRdb ran MiXCR on the 5' RACE reads. Among 1.6 million or so distinct CDR3 sequences, approximately 32% were seen once, and the ten largest hold around 10%. Sequenced sample: blood. The receptors shown here come from a woman aged 30 to 39 in good health. The CDR3 runs from the conserved cysteine through the conserved F or W. D genes are given only for firm matches. Clone size is given for some rows only: seen once, a few or many times, or a class if the clone is expanded.

j_call v_call clone_size d_call cdr3_nt cdr3_aa
TRBJ2-7 TRBV3-1 - TRBD2 TGTGCCAGCAGCCAAGGACTAGCGGGCAGATACGAGCAGTACTTC CASSQGLAGRYEQYF
TRBJ2-1 TRBV2 - TRBD2 TGTGCCAGCCCAATCACGTGGCGGGGGGGTACGAATGAGCAGTTCTTC CASPITWRGGTNEQFF
TRBJ1-2 TRBV9 many - TGTGCCAGCAGCGTCCAGGAGAACTATGGCTACACCTTC CASSVQENYGYTF
TRBJ2-7 TRBV20-1 few TRBD2 TGCAGTGCTAGCCGGACTAGAACCTACGAGCAGTACTTC CSASRTRTYEQYF
TRBJ2-1 TRBV3-1 once - TGTGCCAGCAGCCACCGTCAGGGACTCAGGAATGAGCAGTTCTTC CASSHRQGLRNEQFF
TRBJ2-5 TRBV5-6 - - TGTGCCAGCAGCCTCACCGCAGGGGACCAAGAGACCCAGTACTTC CASSLTAGDQETQYF
TRBJ1-2 TRBV11-2 - TRBD1 TGTGCCAGCAGCATGCCTCGGGACAGGGGTTCCCCGGGGCATGGCTACACCTTC CASSMPRDRGSPGHGYTF
TRBJ2-6 TRBV7-2 few - TGTGCCAGCAGGCCTAGCAGGAGGGCCGCTGGGGCCAACGTCCTGACTTTC CASRPSRRAAGANVLTF
TRBJ2-5 TRBV27 - - TGTGCCGGCAGTTGGACGCGGTTGGAGACCCGGTACTTC CAGSWTRLETRYF
TRBJ2-5 TRBV11-2 - TRBD2 TGTGCCAGCAGCTCGCCCCTAGCGGGGGGGATAGAGACCCAGTACTTC CASSSPLAGGIETQYF
TRBJ2-7 TRBV7-9 few TRBD1 TGTGCCTACAGGGGCACCGACTCCTACGAGCAGTACTTC CAYRGTDSYEQYF
TRBJ2-1 TRBV7-9 - TRBD2 TGTGCCAGCAGCTCTGGGGCGGGGGGGATGAATGAGCAGTTCTTC CASSSGAGGMNEQFF
TRBJ2-1 TRBV6-5 - - TGTGCCAGCAGTAACTTAGGCCCCTACAATGAGCAGTTCTTC CASSNLGPYNEQFF
TRBJ2-1 TRBV20-1 few - TGCAGTGTGAGGGGGGGCCCCTCCTACAATGAGCAGTTCTTC CSVRGGPSYNEQFF